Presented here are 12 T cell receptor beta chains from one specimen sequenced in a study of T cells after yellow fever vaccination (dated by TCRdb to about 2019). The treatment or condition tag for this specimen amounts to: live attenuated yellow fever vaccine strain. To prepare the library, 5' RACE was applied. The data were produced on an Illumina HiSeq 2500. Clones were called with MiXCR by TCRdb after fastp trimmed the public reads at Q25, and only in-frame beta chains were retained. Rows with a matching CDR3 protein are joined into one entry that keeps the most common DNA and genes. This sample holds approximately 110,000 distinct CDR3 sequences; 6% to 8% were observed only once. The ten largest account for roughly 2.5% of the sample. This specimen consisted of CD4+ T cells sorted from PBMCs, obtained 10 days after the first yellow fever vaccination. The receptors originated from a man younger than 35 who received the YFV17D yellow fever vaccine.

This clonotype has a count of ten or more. The CDR3 DNA sequence: TGTGCCAGCAGCTTGGCACGGAACTATGGCTACACCTTC. Amino acid sequence: CASSLARNYGYTF. The chain is built from TRBV5-6 and TRBJ1-2; D is unclear. This CDR3 comprises 13 residues. Germline V CDR1 and CDR2: SGHDT, YYEEEE. The ends were cut back, 0 bases at V and 2 bases at J, with 5 bases in the middle.

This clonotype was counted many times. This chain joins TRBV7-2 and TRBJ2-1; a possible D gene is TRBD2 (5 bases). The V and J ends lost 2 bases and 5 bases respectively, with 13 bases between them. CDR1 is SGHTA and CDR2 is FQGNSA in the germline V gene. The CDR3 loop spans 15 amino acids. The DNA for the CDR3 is TGTGCCAGCAGCTTACGCGCGACTACCAACAATGAGCAGTTCTTC. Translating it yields CASSLRATTNNEQFF.

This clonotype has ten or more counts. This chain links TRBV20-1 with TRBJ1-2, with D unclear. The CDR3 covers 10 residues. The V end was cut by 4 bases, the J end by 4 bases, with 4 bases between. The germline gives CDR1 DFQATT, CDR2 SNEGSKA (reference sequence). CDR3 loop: CSANFYGYTF. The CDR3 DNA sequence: TGCAGTGCTAACTTCTATGGCTACACCTTC.

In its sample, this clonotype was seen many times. The DNA for the CDR3 is TGTGCCAGCAGCTTAGATATCGGGGCCCTCAATGAAAAACTGTTTTTT. Translated, it gives CASSLDIGALNEKLFF. The chain recombines TRBV11-2 with TRBJ1-4; TRBD1 might be the D (5 bases). Germline CDR1 and CDR2: SGHAT and FQNNGV. This CDR3 spans 16 amino acids. The V end lost 0 bases, the J end lost 5 bases, and 13 bases lay between the germline ends.

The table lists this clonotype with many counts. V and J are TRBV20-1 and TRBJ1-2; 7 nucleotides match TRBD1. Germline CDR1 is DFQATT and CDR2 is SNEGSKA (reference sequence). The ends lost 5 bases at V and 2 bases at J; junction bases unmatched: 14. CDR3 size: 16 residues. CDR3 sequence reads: CSAPESNRGVNYGYTF. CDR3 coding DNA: TGCAGTGCTCCCGAATCAAACAGGGGAGTCAACTATGGCTACACCTTC.

The CDR3: CASSLGTGYEQYV. The CDR3 DNA sequence: TGTGCCAGCAGTTTGGGGACAGGCTACGAGCAGTACGTC. The V call is TRBV28, the J call TRBJ2-7; the match to TRBD1 covers 8 bases. Germline values: CDR1 MDHEN, CDR2 SYDVKM. V lost 3 bases to trimming and J lost 3 bases; unmatched junction nucleotides: 1. This CDR3 comprises 13 residues.

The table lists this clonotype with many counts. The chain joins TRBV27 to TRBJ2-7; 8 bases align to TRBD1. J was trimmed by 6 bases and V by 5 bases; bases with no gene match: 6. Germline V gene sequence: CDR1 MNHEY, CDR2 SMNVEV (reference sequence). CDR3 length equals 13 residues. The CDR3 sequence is CASSLTGGSEQYV. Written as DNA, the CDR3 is TGTGCCAGCAGTCTCACAGGGGGTAGCGAGCAGTACGTC.

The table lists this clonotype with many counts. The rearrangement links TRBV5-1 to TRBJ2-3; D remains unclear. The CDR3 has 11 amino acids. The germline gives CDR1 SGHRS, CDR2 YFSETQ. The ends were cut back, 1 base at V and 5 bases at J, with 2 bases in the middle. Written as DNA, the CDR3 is TGCGCCAGCAGCTTGAGAGATACGCAGTATTTT. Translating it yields CASSLRDTQYF.

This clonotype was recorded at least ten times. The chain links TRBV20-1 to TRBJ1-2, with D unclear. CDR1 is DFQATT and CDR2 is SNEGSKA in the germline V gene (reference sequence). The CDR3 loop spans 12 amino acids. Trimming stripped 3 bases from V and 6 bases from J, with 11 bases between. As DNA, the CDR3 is TGCAGTGCTAGCCTAGGCCTGGATGGCTACACCTTC. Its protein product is CSASLGLDGYTF.

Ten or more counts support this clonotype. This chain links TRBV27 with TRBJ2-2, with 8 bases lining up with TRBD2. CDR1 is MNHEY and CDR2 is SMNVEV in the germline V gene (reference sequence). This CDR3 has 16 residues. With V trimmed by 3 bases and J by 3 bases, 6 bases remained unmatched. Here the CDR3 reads CASSFLRGAYTGELFF. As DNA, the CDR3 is TGTGCCAGCAGTTTTTTGCGGGGGGCCTACACCGGGGAGCTGTTTTTT.

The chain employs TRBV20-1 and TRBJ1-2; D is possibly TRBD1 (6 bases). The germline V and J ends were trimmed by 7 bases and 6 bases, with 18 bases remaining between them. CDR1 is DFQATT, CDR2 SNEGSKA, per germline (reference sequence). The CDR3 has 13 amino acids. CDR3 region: CSVPSSGHNGYTF. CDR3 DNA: TGCAGTGTTCCTTCGTCGGGACACAATGGCTACACCTTC.

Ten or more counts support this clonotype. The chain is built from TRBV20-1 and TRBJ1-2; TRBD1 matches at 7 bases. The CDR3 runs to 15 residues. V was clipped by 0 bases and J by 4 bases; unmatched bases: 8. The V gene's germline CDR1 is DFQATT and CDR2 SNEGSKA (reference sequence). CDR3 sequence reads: CSARDLRGRGYGYTF. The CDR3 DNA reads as TGCAGTGCTAGAGATCTGAGGGGGCGCGGCTATGGCTACACCTTC.